The sequence of this TCR beta chain was determined in a study of blood T cells in healthy people across ages (dated by TCRdb to 2015 to 2017). About the investigation overall: In model experiments, template switching captured about one uniquely barcoded TCR beta cDNA molecule for every two T cells. To track age-related changes in TCR beta repertoire diversity, the study relied on deep sequencing normalized with unique cDNA molecular identifiers. Donors were grouped into four age groups: young (average about 15 years), middle-aged (roughly 38), aged (over 55) and long-lived (82). To avoid experimental bias, donors of different ages were distributed randomly across sequencing lanes. The study analyzed two additional independent replicas of 1 million unique cDNA reads from the same blood draw for two donors, one aged 18 to 29 and one aged 80 or older.

The roughly 39 donors, aged about 6 to 95 years, were systemically healthy Caucasian individuals from Russia. About 9.1 milliliters of peripheral blood were collected from each donor into EDTA-treated Vacutainer tubes. PBMCs were isolated by Ficoll-Paque density-gradient centrifugation, with at least 6.5 million obtained per sample. Total RNA was extracted from PBMCs with Trizol reagent, with at least 5 micrograms obtained per sample. For every donor, an aliquot of PBMCs went through flow cytometry to measure the percentages of naive CD45RAhigh/CD27high T cells. From the cysteine through the phenylalanine, the CDR3 covers 14 amino acids. Of all the DNA, just the CDR3 is kept, 42 bases in frame from base 1. Relative to germline, V is missing 5 bases and J is missing 7 bases, with 4 bases of the junction outside any gene match. The germline V gene provides CDR1 MDHEN and CDR2 SYDVKM. The library was produced with 5' RACE. The instrument was an Illumina HiSeq 2500. The second PCR ran for roughly 7 to 12 cycles and used a J-beta primer mix along with a sample-barcoded 5' primer. Each TCR beta cDNA molecule received a unique molecular identifier from a template-switch 5' adaptor carrying 12 random nucleotides. At least 3 million CDR3-containing paired-end reads were obtained from each sample. All of the RNA was converted into first-strand cDNA using the Mint cDNA synthesis kit, with a TRBC-specific oligonucleotide serving as the primer. All cDNA was treated with uracil-DNA glycosylase and then went through a first 18-cycle PCR with the universal primers M1SS and BC2_uni_R. In the source study's methods: Normalization of each sample was performed by random selection of 1 million high-quality reads, each carrying a distinct molecular identifier. Reads sharing molecular identifiers were discarded rather than binned into consensus sequences. MiTCR, with a Q25 quality threshold and the strictest error-elimination algorithm, was used for CDR3 identification, clonotype clustering and error correction. A nonparametric unseen species model with Euler transformation was used to estimate lower-bound total TCR beta diversity. TCRdb cleaned the public reads at Q25 with fastp, built clones with MiXCR and kept in-frame beta chains. Each record represents a unique CDR3 protein, reported with the most common genes and DNA among its rows. Here the V and J calls rest on TCRdb's processing, not on the authors' analysis. For this sample the table gives under 1 million distinct CDR3 sequences, of which roughly 44% were detected only once. The ten largest make up around 18% of the sample.

Details on this clonotype: Its recognized antigen is unknown. No base qualities exist here, and no much larger clone lies one base off it.

Study-level results and caveats: Estimates of total diversity based on one million sequenced T cells were considered lower bounds and underestimates. The long-lived group showed more naive CD4+ T cells, fewer expanded clones and increased TCR diversity than the aged group, suggesting age selection. There was a strong correlation between observed TCR beta diversity and the percentage of naive T cells measured by flow cytometry. As age increased, observed TCR beta diversity per million T cells dropped in a roughly linear way, and a significant reduction was already evident by age roughly 36. Because donor CMV infection status was unknown, age-related changes in expanded clonotypes were potentially confounded. Conclusive comparison of naive and antigen-experienced compartments was prevented by the profiling of bulk unsorted PBMCs.

Sequencing input: blood. This receptor was taken from a man aged 60 to 75 in good health. The chain is made from TRBV28 and TRBJ2-1; the junction holds 11 bases that match TRBD2. At the DNA level, the sequence is TGTGCCAGCAGTCTCCGGACTAGCGGGAATGAGCAGTTCTTC. It codes for CASSLRTSGNEQFF.